The 16 T cell receptor beta chains in this list originate from one sample, sequenced in a study of T cell repertoires in cytomegalovirus infection. TCRdb redid the calling of the reads with MiXCR, one entry per CDR3 protein. The table has roughly 77,000 distinct CDR3 sequences, 3% to 4% seen once. The sequenced material came from PBMCs. These receptors originate from a human donor in good health (CMV status not recorded). Some clones in this sample may be carry-over from other donors' samples.

The table lists this clonotype with many counts. J is TRBJ1-4 and V is TRBV7-2; D remains ambiguous. V was trimmed by 2 bases and J by 8 bases, leaving 12 bases between them. This CDR3 is 14 amino acids long. The germline V gene encodes CDR1 SGHTA and CDR2 FQGNSA. This CDR3 reads CASSLRGFGEKLFF. As DNA, the CDR3 is TGTGCCAGCAGCTTAAGAGGGTTTGGCGAAAAACTGTTTTTT.

At least ten counts were recorded for this clonotype. The chain joins TRBV6-5 to TRBJ2-1; the D gene could be TRBD1 or TRBD2 (5 bases each). V dropped 6 bases and J dropped 11 bases, with 11 bases sitting between them. The CDR3 sequence is 11 residues long. Germline loops: CDR1 MNHEY, CDR2 SVGAGI. DNA of the CDR3: TGTGCCAGCAGCAACACGGGACAGCAGTTCTTC. Translating gives CASSNTGQQFF.

This clonotype was counted at least ten times. CDR3 loop: CASSLTDRAAYGYTF. CDR3 nucleotides: TGTGCCAGCAGCTTAACTGACAGGGCGGCCTATGGCTACACCTTC. This rearrangement joins TRBV7-2 to TRBJ1-2; 7 nucleotides align to TRBD1. Germline assignment: CDR1 SGHTA and CDR2 FQGNSA. V was clipped by 2 bases and J by 4 bases; unmatched bases: 7. The CDR3 has 15 residues. Full variable domain (outside the CDR3, taken from reference TRBV7-2 and TRBJ1-2): GAGVSQSPSNKVTEKGKDVELRCDPISGHTALYWYRQSLGQGLEFLIYFQGNSAPDKSGLPSDRFSAERTGGSVSTLTIQRTQQEDSAVYLCASSLTDRAAYGYTFGSGTRLTVV.

This clonotype has more than one count but fewer than ten. The V gene is TRBV6-6, the J gene TRBJ2-7, with D hard to call. The CDR3 totals 12 residues. Germline values: CDR1 MNHNY, CDR2 SVGAGI (reference sequence). Trimming shortened V by 6 bases and J by 5 bases, and 11 bases separated the two germline ends. Here the CDR3 reads CASSQSLHEQYF. In DNA form, the CDR3 reads TGTGCCAGCAGCCAGTCTCTCCACGAGCAGTACTTC.

This clonotype was recorded many times. The chain carries TRBV7-2 and TRBJ1-6; D is possibly TRBD1 (5 bases). Germline CDR1 SGHTA, CDR2 FQGNSA. There are 17 residues in the CDR3. The ends were cut back, 8 bases at V and 7 bases at J, with 24 bases in the middle. CDR3 region: CASGAPDSTHLNSPLHF. In DNA, the CDR3 is TGTGCCAGCGGCGCCCCCGACAGTACTCATTTGAATTCACCCCTCCACTTT.

This clonotype has a count of ten or more. V usage is TRBV2 and J usage is TRBJ2-1, with 9 bases fitting TRBD1. The germline V gene encodes CDR1 SNHLY and CDR2 FYNNEI. The CDR3 loop spans 15 amino acids. The V and J ends lost 3 bases and 5 bases, in that order; junction bases with no gene match: 5. DNA of the CDR3: TGTGCCAGCAGTGAGGACAGGGGAGGGAACAATGAGCAGTTCTTC. Protein product: CASSEDRGGNNEQFF. Full variable domain (rest looked up from reference TRBV2 and TRBJ2-1): EPEVTQTPSHQVTQMGQEVILRCVPISNHLYFYWYRQILGQKVEFLVSFYNNEISEKSEIFDDQFSVERPDGSNFTLKIRSTKLEDSAMYFCASSEDRGGNNEQFFGPGTRLTVL.

This clonotype was detected many times. The gene calls are TRBV12-3 or TRBV12-4 and TRBJ1-1; possibly TRBD1 for D (5 bases). The CDR3 extends over 14 amino acids. The V end was cut by 4 bases, the J end by 1 base, with 10 bases between. CDR3 sequence reads: CASSSNRWNTEAFF. CDR3 DNA sequence: TGTGCCAGCAGTTCCAACAGGTGGAACACTGAAGCTTTCTTT.

This clonotype was detected many times. This chain joins TRBV7-2 and TRBJ1-6; D is ambiguous. The germline V and J ends were trimmed by 1 base and 5 bases, with 3 bases remaining between them. Germline CDR1 is SGHTA and CDR2 is FQGNSA. The CDR3 covers 13 residues. CDR3 region: CASSLEHNSPLHF. CDR3 nucleotide sequence: TGTGCCAGCAGCTTAGAACATAATTCACCCCTCCACTTT.

This clonotype appeared many times. The rearrangement joins TRBV7-2 to TRBJ1-6; 9 bases agree with TRBD1. Germline CDR1 is SGHTA and CDR2 is FQGNSA. The CDR3 loop spans 14 amino acids. Unmatched junction bases numbered 2, after V lost 3 bases and J lost 8 bases. CDR3 protein: CASSLDRGYSPLHF. The CDR3 DNA sequence: TGTGCCAGCAGCTTGGACAGGGGATATTCACCCCTCCACTTT.

The table lists this clonotype with many counts. The chain has TRBV2 and TRBJ2-3, with D hard to call. Germline V lookup: CDR1 SNHLY, CDR2 FYNNEI. The germline V and J ends were trimmed by 3 bases and 9 bases, with 10 bases remaining between them. The CDR3 is made up of 12 amino acids. The CDR3 sequence: CASSERRRTQYF. In DNA form, the CDR3 reads TGTGCCAGCAGTGAGAGGCGGCGGACGCAGTATTTT.

This clonotype was recorded at least ten times. The CDR3 nucleotides read TGTGCCAGCAGCCTCCGGGGGGCCTCTAATGAAAAACTGTTTTTT. As protein: CASSLRGASNEKLFF. The chain uses TRBV7-2 and TRBJ1-4; weak D call: TRBD1 (6 bases). This CDR3 spans 15 amino acids. V was shortened by 5 bases and J by 3 bases, with 13 bases between the two germline ends. Germline CDR1 is SGHTA and CDR2 is FQGNSA.

The table lists this clonotype with many counts. The rearrangement links TRBV6-5 to TRBJ2-5; 7 bases agree with TRBD2. V was clipped by 0 bases and J by 5 bases; unmatched bases: 6. The germline gives CDR1 MNHEY, CDR2 SVGAGI. This CDR3 is 15 amino acids long. The CDR3 DNA sequence: TGTGCCAGCAGTTACTCTGGCGGGAGACACGAGACCCAGTACTTC. It yields the protein CASSYSGGRHETQYF.

This clonotype has ten or more counts. V usage is TRBV7-2 and J usage is TRBJ2-3; D unclear. CDR1 is SGHTA, CDR2 FQGNSA, per germline. Trimming stripped 5 bases from V and 7 bases from J, with 13 bases between. This CDR3 has 13 residues. The CDR3 reads CASSPGVVNTQYF. The DNA of the CDR3 is TGTGCCAGCAGCCCCGGAGTAGTCAATACGCAGTATTTT.

The sample holds many counts of this clonotype. CDR3 loop: CASSLLETQYF. Here the CDR3 DNA reads TGTGCCAGCAGTTTGTTGGAGACCCAGTACTTC. The rearrangement joins TRBV7-2 to TRBJ2-5; no reliable D call. Germline V gene lookup returns CDR1 SGHTA and CDR2 FQGNSA. V was shortened by 6 bases and J by 5 bases, with 7 bases between the two germline ends. The CDR3 is made up of 11 amino acids.

This clonotype was detected many times. This chain joins TRBV7-6 and TRBJ2-1, with 7 bases aligning to TRBD2. The germline gives CDR1 SGHVS, CDR2 FNYEAQ. After removal of 0 bases from V and 7 bases from J, the junction contained 6 bases not matched to a gene. The CDR3 loop spans 15 amino acids. CDR3 residues: CASSLAGGTLNEQFF. The CDR3, as DNA: TGTGCCAGCAGCTTAGCGGGGGGGACGCTGAATGAGCAGTTCTTC.

This clonotype was counted many times. This chain uses TRBV4-1 with TRBJ2-5; possible D gene TRBD2, 5 bases. The CDR3 is 13 residues long. V dropped 3 bases and J dropped 5 bases, with 10 bases sitting between them. The germline V gene has CDR1 MGHRA and CDR2 YSYEKL. The chain's CDR3 is CASSQARGETQYF. The CDR3 region has the DNA TGCGCCAGCAGCCAGGCTAGAGGGGAGACCCAGTACTTC.